This is a list of T cell receptor beta chains from one sample in a study of beta chain features in type 1 diabetes. Sequenced by immunoSEQ multiplex PCR; TCRdb stores in-frame clones only, minus some. The table lists 900,000 or so clones, roughly 15% of them singletons, with about 0.025% in the top ten. The sequenced sample was naive CD4+ T cells from blood. These TCRs come from a woman aged 18-35 years in good health. Each CDR3 is given with its conserved first and last residue. Each record gives: clone size, D gene, V gene, J gene, CDR3 protein, CDR3 DNA. A D gene is named only where the DNA matches it firmly. Only part of the rows carry a size: once, few, many, or a class if the clone is expanded.

>.|TRBD2|TRBV7-9|TRBJ2-7
CASSVVLGLGSSYEQYF
TGTGCCAGCAGCGTAGTCCTGGGACTAGGGAGCTCCTACGAGCAGTACTTC
>.|.|TRBV4-1|TRBJ2-7
CASSQTLAGGDEQYF
TGCGCCAGCAGCCAAACTCTAGCCGGGGGCGACGAGCAGTACTTC
>.|.|TRBV11-2|TRBJ2-2
CASSLEPAGRGYTGELFF
TGTGCCAGCAGCTTAGAACCCGCAGGGAGAGGGTACACCGGGGAGCTGTTTTTT
>.|.|TRBV11-2|TRBJ2-7
CASSSTAGQRGYEQYF
TGTGCCAGCAGCTCAACAGCGGGACAGCGGGGCTACGAGCAGTACTTC
>few|.|TRBV7-2|TRBJ2-1
CASSPDSASSYNEQFF
TGTGCCAGCAGCCCGGACAGCGCTAGCTCCTACAATGAGCAGTTCTTC
>once|TRBD2|TRBV5-6|TRBJ2-7
CASSRGLAGYYEQYF
TGTGCCAGCAGCCGAGGGCTAGCGGGATACTACGAGCAGTACTTC
>.|TRBD2|TRBV10-3|TRBJ2-2
CATRTSGTTGELFF
TGTGCCACCCGGACTAGCGGCACCACCGGGGAGCTGTTTTTT
>few|.|TRBV7-2|TRBJ1-2
CASSFREFHYGYTF
TGTGCCAGCAGCTTTAGAGAGTTCCACTATGGCTACACCTTC
>few|.|TRBV5-4|TRBJ2-1
CASRSSSTYSEQFF
TGTGCCAGCAGGAGTAGCAGCACATATTCGGAGCAGTTCTTC
>.|.|TRBV25-1|TRBJ2-3
CASSEVWDTDTQYF
TGTGCCAGCAGTGAGGTCTGGGACACAGATACGCAGTATTTT
>.|TRBD1|TRBV7-2|TRBJ2-2
CASSRSRDSYTGELFF
TGTGCCAGCAGCCGCAGTAGGGACAGTTACACCGGGGAGCTGTTTTTT
>.|TRBD1|TRBV11-2|TRBJ1-2
CASSLYIDRARGYTF
TGTGCCAGCAGCCTATACATCGACAGGGCTAGGGGCTACACCTTC
>.|.|TRBV6-6|TRBJ1-1
CASTLGDTEAFF
TGTGCCAGCACCCTGGGGGACACTGAAGCTTTCTTT
>few|TRBD1|TRBV9|TRBJ2-1
CASSPGQGDNEQFF
TGTGCCAGCAGTCCGGGGCAGGGGGACAATGAGCAGTTCTTC
>.|.|TRBV2|TRBJ1-2
CASSERPPGSGNGYTF
TGTGCCAGCAGTGAACGCCCCCCGGGCTCGGGGAATGGCTACACCTTC
>.|.|TRBV14|TRBJ2-2
CASSQISGAGELFF
TGTGCCAGCAGCCAAATTTCAGGGGCCGGGGAGCTGTTTTTT
>.|.|TRBV10-3|TRBJ2-7
CAISESQGAYEQYF
TGTGCCATCAGTGAGTCTCAGGGAGCGTACGAGCAGTACTTC
>few|.|TRBV9|TRBJ2-7
CASSVESSPYYEQYF
TGTGCCAGCAGCGTAGAGTCCAGCCCCTACTACGAGCAGTACTTC
>.|.|TRBV28|TRBJ1-2
CASSRTFVYGYTF
TGTGCCAGCAGCCGGACATTTGTCTATGGCTACACCTTC
>.|TRBD1|TRBV5-6|TRBJ1-2
CASSRRDRSPIKGYTF
TGTGCCAGCAGCAGGCGGGACAGGTCCCCAATAAAGGGCTACACCTTC
>few|.|TRBV6-5|TRBJ1-2
CASSYSRASYGYTF
TGTGCCAGCAGTTACTCTAGGGCGTCCTATGGCTACACCTTC
>.|.|TRBV7-8|TRBJ1-2
CASSLARFATPNYGYTF
TGTGCCAGCAGCTTAGCGCGGTTCGCTACTCCCAACTATGGCTACACCTTC
>few|.|TRBV19|TRBJ1-5
CASRLVGRGNQPQHF
TGTGCCAGTAGGTTGGTGGGTCGTGGCAATCAGCCCCAGCATTTT
>.|.|TRBV10-3|TRBJ2-7
CAISDFPGESEQYF
TGTGCCATCAGTGATTTCCCGGGAGAGAGCGAGCAGTACTTC
>few|.|TRBV5-4|TRBJ2-7
CASSPGTGTYEQYF
TGTGCCAGCAGCCCTGGGACGGGAACCTACGAGCAGTACTTC
>.|TRBD2|TRBV10-3|TRBJ2-3
CAISVSLAGYDTQYF
TGTGCCATCAGTGTGAGCCTAGCGGGCTATGATACGCAGTATTTT
>.|.|TRBV11-2|TRBJ2-7
CASSLGGKAYEQYF
TGTGCCAGCAGCTTAGGCGGGAAAGCTTACGAGCAGTACTTC
>.|.|TRBV4-2|TRBJ2-3
CASSQNEGDTQYF
TGTGCCAGCAGCCAGAATGAGGGGGATACGCAGTATTTT
>few|TRBD2|TRBV5-1|TRBJ2-7
CASSSSGRSYEQYF
TGCGCCAGCAGCTCTAGCGGGAGGTCCTACGAGCAGTACTTC
>few|TRBD2|TRBV9|TRBJ2-1
CASSGASGTYNEQFF
TGTGCCAGCAGCGGGGCTAGCGGGACGTACAATGAGCAGTTCTTC
>.|TRBD1|TRBV6-1|TRBJ1-2
CASMTGARGYTF
TGTGCCAGCATGACAGGGGCACGGGGCTACACCTTC